The next 10 T cell receptor beta chains were all read from a single sample in a study of shared clonotypes between healthy human individuals. In the naive CD8 group, cells lacked CD45RO and were positively selected for CCR7, so terminally differentiated effector memory CD45RA+ cells were left out. Assay used: immunoSEQ multiplex PCR; TCRdb lists only in-frame clones, some missing. The profile shows some 2 million clones, less than 95% of them singletons. The sequencing sample was made of naive CD8+ T cells sorted from blood. The receptors here all came from a man aged 18 to 29 in good health.

This clone came up once. This sequence joins TRBV5-6 and TRBJ2-7; D is ambiguous. Germline CDR1 reads SGHDT; CDR2 reads YYEEEE. V lost 4 bases and J 2 bases, leaving 16 bases between the germline ends. The CDR3 runs 15 residues. CDR3 sequence (DNA): TGTGCCAGCAGCCCAACATTCTACGGAACCTACGAGCAGTACTTC. It specifies CASSPTFYGTYEQYF.

The chain carries TRBV6-5 and TRBJ2-5; a weak D match, TRBD1 (7 bases). Trimming cost V 2 bases and J 7 bases, with 17 bases left between them. Germline CDR1 and CDR2: MNHEY and SVGAGI. This CDR3 is 15 amino acids long. CDR3 nucleotide sequence: TGTGCCAGCAGTTACCCCGGAGGGGGCGATGGGACCCAGTACTTC. Its protein product is CASSYPGGGDGTQYF.

The chain employs TRBV7-9 and TRBJ1-5, with TRBD1 matching 11 bases. Losses at the gene ends were 1 base for V and 3 bases for J; bases not matched to a gene: 5. Germline CDR1 is SEHNR and CDR2 is FQNEAQ (reference sequence). This CDR3 spans 17 amino acids. CDR3 nucleotide sequence: TGTGCCAGCAGCTTAGGGTCGGACAGGGGGCTCAATCAGCCCCAGCATTTT. Protein: CASSLGSDRGLNQPQHF.

This chain connects TRBV4-1 to TRBJ2-1; 7 nucleotides agree with TRBD2. CDR1 MGHRA and CDR2 YSYEKL come from the germline V gene. V lost 5 bases and J lost 5; bases outside the gene matches: 9. CDR3 length: 15 residues. The CDR3 DNA reads TGCGCCAGCAGCTCCTCTAGCGGAAGCAACAATGAGCAGTTCTTC. Protein sequence: CASSSSSGSNNEQFF.

This sequence joins TRBV7-9 and TRBJ2-7; TRBD1 matches at 7 bases. V lost 5 bases and J lost 3; bases outside the gene matches: 7. In germline, CDR1 is SEHNR, CDR2 FQNEAQ (reference sequence). The CDR3 is 14 residues long. In DNA, the CDR3 is TGTGCCAGCAGCCAAGTTGACAGGGTCTACGAGCAGTACTTC. This encodes CASSQVDRVYEQYF.

About this clone itself: Other DNA sequences in the same sample also yield this CDR3. The chain couples TRBV9 to TRBJ1-4, with D uncertain. V was clipped by 0 bases and J by 3 bases, with 3 bases between them. CDR1 and CDR2 (germline): SGDLS, YYNGEE. The CDR3 has 13 amino acids. For the CDR3, the DNA is TGTGCCAGCAGCGTAGGGTCTAATGAAAAACTGTTTTTT. It yields the protein CASSVGSNEKLFF.

The chain couples TRBV28 to TRBJ2-3; D perhaps matches TRBD2 (6 bases). The CDR3 runs 16 residues. The V gene's germline CDR1 is MDHEN and CDR2 SYDVKM. The V gene lost 5 bases and the J gene lost 3 bases, with 18 bases spanning the gap. CDR3 coding DNA: TGTGCCAGCAGTCTCACTAGCATGGTGGGTACAGATACGCAGTATTTT. The encoded protein is CASSLTSMVGTDTQYF.

This clone has only one observation. The J gene is TRBJ1-4, the V gene TRBV7-9; D remains ambiguous. V dropped 1 base and J dropped 14 bases, with 14 bases sitting between them. The CDR3 has 13 amino acids. Germline lookup yields CDR1 SEHNR and CDR2 FQNEAQ (reference sequence). CDR3 loop: CASSLVVPGALFF. The CDR3, as DNA: TGTGCCAGCAGCTTAGTAGTTCCCGGAGCGCTGTTTTTT.

This sequence joins TRBV7-9 and TRBJ1-4; unclear D gene. The germline gives CDR1 SEHNR, CDR2 FQNEAQ (reference sequence). The CDR3 is made up of 16 amino acids. The V end lost 1 base, the J end lost 5 bases, and 14 bases lay between the germline ends. The CDR3 DNA follows: TGTGCCAGCAGCTTAGGTCCGGGATATGGGAATGAAAAACTGTTTTTT. Protein: CASSLGPGYGNEKLFF.

The V gene is TRBV6-4, the J gene TRBJ1-2, with 7 positions matching TRBD1. Per the germline V gene, CDR1 is MRHNA and CDR2 is SNTAGT. The CDR3 is 13 residues long. V shed 6 bases, J shed 8 bases, and the junction held 9 bases outside the gene matches. The CDR3 region has the DNA TGTGCCAGCAGCGAACAGGGGACAGCGGGCTACACCTTC. It translates to CASSEQGTAGYTF.